A selection of T cell receptor beta chains follows, all from one sample in a study of CD8+ T cells in alopecia areata. Clones were sequenced by immunoSEQ multiplex PCR, and TCRdb holds only the in-frame ones, with some missing. The profile shows 140,000 or so clones, roughly 60% of them singletons. The sequencing sample was made of CD8+ T cells sorted from blood. The receptors originated from a human donor in good health. Each CDR3 is given with its conserved first and last residue. A D gene is named only where the DNA matches it firmly.

CDR3,length,J,D,V
CASVNYNEQFF,11,TRBJ2-1,NA,TRBV2
CASSLTWGSNQPQHF,15,TRBJ1-5,NA,TRBV19
CASTQGWGEQYF,12,TRBJ2-7,NA,TRBV10-2
CASKSSYNEQFF,12,TRBJ2-1,NA,TRBV27
CATIGTDRNTIYF,13,TRBJ1-3,TRBD1,TRBV2
CSVEYQGDAFF,11,TRBJ1-1,NA,TRBV29-1
CSVELYIKGNEQFF,14,TRBJ2-1,NA,TRBV29-1
CASSPDGGARTEAFF,15,TRBJ1-1,NA,TRBV18
CASSAFSLEGTQYF,14,TRBJ2-5,NA,TRBV25-1
CASSQGPGQGMTGELFF,17,TRBJ2-2,TRBD1,TRBV4-1
CASSPDRGSYEQYF,14,TRBJ2-7,TRBD1,TRBV4-1
CASSLGTGPGANVLTF,16,TRBJ2-6,NA,TRBV27
CASSEVGGSSSYEQYF,16,TRBJ2-7,TRBD2,TRBV2
CARSAPFNRPSGTYNEQFF,19,TRBJ2-1,TRBD2,TRBV30
CASSRLAGGGNEQFF,15,TRBJ2-1,TRBD2,TRBV4-2
CSVSQGPNYGYTF,13,TRBJ1-2,NA,TRBV29-1
CASRIQGARGNEQFF,15,TRBJ2-1,TRBD1,TRBV6-5
CASSSREGGELFF,13,TRBJ2-2,NA,TRBV7-9
CASSLDPDQETQYF,14,TRBJ2-5,NA,TRBV5-4
CASSPWTSPKETQYF,15,TRBJ2-5,NA,TRBV18
CASSLASGSAGELFF,15,TRBJ2-2,TRBD2,TRBV27
CASSVAGDQETQYF,14,TRBJ2-5,NA,TRBV9
CASSFGGTGELFF,13,TRBJ2-2,NA,TRBV27
CSVVPETYEQYF,12,TRBJ2-7,NA,TRBV29-1
CSVWQGDPGAYGYTF,15,TRBJ1-2,TRBD1,TRBV29-1
CASSQDEARTQETQYF,16,TRBJ2-5,NA,TRBV4-1
CASSEGFEAFF,11,TRBJ1-1,NA,TRBV2
CAWSEGRERQPQHF,14,TRBJ1-5,NA,TRBV30
CASSPAASTNTGELFF,16,TRBJ2-2,NA,TRBV27
CASSILGQGRGDEQFF,16,TRBJ2-1,TRBD1,TRBV19
CASSQRSPRGHEQFF,15,TRBJ2-1,TRBD1,TRBV4-1
CASSDAGLAGAYEQYF,16,TRBJ2-7,TRBD2,TRBV5-1
CASSLSGLQETQYF,14,TRBJ2-5,NA,TRBV5-5
CASSSQGSYEQYF,13,TRBJ2-7,NA,TRBV5-4
CASIGGGTQYF,11,TRBJ2-3,NA,TRBV27
CASRTGTDTQYF,12,TRBJ2-3,NA,TRBV6-5
CASSYRNYEQYF,12,TRBJ2-7,NA,TRBV14
CASWKGGEGYTF,12,TRBJ1-2,NA,TRBV25-1
CASSLVVAGLHQYF,14,TRBJ2-5,TRBD2,TRBV7-8
CASSPPGDSEQYF,13,TRBJ2-7,NA,TRBV2